These 8 T cell receptor beta chains were sequenced from one sample in a study of CD8 T cells in ankylosing spondylitis. Each CDR3 protein gets one entry after TCRdb re-called the 5' RACE reads with MiXCR. The data hold under 250,000 distinct CDR3 sequences, with around 8% observed a single time. Sequenced material: blood, either unsorted or a sorted T cell fraction (not recorded which). Every receptor here comes from a female donor with ankylosing spondylitis or in good health (not recorded which).

This clonotype occurred many times. This chain uses TRBV12-3 or TRBV12-4 with TRBJ1-2; 10 bases fit TRBD1. V lost 6 bases, J lost 4 bases, and 14 bases stayed unmatched. The CDR3 spans 17 residues. In DNA form, the CDR3 reads TGTGCCAGCAGATTTGGGACAGGGGAGTTAGAGAGCTATGGCTACACCTTC. It specifies CASRFGTGELESYGYTF.

This clonotype was found a few times. Compared with germline, one end of the junction differs, possibly owing to a read error. This sequence joins TRBV5-1 and TRBJ2-7; 8 bases map to TRBD2. The germline V gene has CDR1 SGHRS and CDR2 YFSETQ. The CDR3 totals 11 residues. Written as DNA, the CDR3 is TGCGCCAGCAGGACGGGGACTAGTTTTGCCTTC. It translates to CASRTGTSFAF.

As to this clonotype: A much bigger clone sits one base away, suggesting this may be a read error. The J gene is TRBJ1-1, the V gene TRBV29-1, with D unclear. V shed 5 bases and J shed 0 bases, with 13 bases lying between them. Germline CDR1 reads SQVTM; CDR2 reads ANQGSEA. The CDR3 consists of 14 residues. This CDR3 is CSVKGRALNTEAFF. For the CDR3, the DNA is TGCAGCGTTAAAGGTAGAGCTTTGAACACTGAAGCTTTCTTT.

The sample holds many counts of this clonotype. This chain joins TRBV20-1 and TRBJ2-7; D could derive from TRBD1 or TRBD2 (5 bases each). Germline V gene lookup returns CDR1 DFQATT and CDR2 SNEGSKA (reference sequence). Trimming removed 3 bases at V and 5 bases at J, with 17 bases between. CDR3 length: 14 amino acids. The CDR3 DNA is TGCAGTGCTAGGGATGCGGGCAGACAGCACGAGCAGTACTTC. Its protein is CSARDAGRQHEQYF.

In its sample, this clonotype was seen a few times. J is TRBJ2-6 and V is TRBV19; no clear D. Trimming took 6 bases from V and 2 from J, leaving 11 bases between them. The germline V gene encodes CDR1 LNHDA and CDR2 SQIVND (reference sequence). The CDR3 is made up of 15 amino acids. In DNA form, the CDR3 reads TGTGCCAGTAGCCCGGTTGAGGCTGGGGCCAACGTCCTGACTTTC. It translates to CASSPVEAGANVLTF.

This clonotype has ten or more counts. The chain employs TRBV28 and TRBJ1-5; TRBD1 might be the D (6 bases). The CDR3 runs 14 residues. CDR1 is MDHEN, CDR2 SYDVKM, per germline. Trimming stripped 5 bases from V and 5 bases from J, with 13 bases between. In DNA form, the CDR3 reads TGTGCCAGCAGTCGCCAGGGGCCCTATCAGCCCCAGCATTTT. Protein product: CASSRQGPYQPQHF.

In its sample, this clonotype was seen many times. V usage is TRBV20-1 and J usage is TRBJ2-1; D is unresolved. The CDR3 is 17 amino acids. Trimming removed 0 bases at V and 0 bases at J, with 15 bases between. Germline CDR1 DFQATT, CDR2 SNEGSKA (reference sequence). The CDR3 nucleotides read TGCAGTGCTAGAGATCAAGACCGCTCCCCCTCCTACAATGAGCAGTTCTTC. Encoded protein: CSARDQDRSPSYNEQFF.

This clonotype was seen ten or more times. This chain joins TRBV29-1 and TRBJ2-5; 8 bases align to TRBD2. The germline gives CDR1 SQVTM, CDR2 ANQGSEA. The CDR3 consists of 16 residues. Trimming at V came to 0 bases and at J to 5 bases, leaving 11 bases not matched to a gene. The CDR3 here is CSVEDLTSGSGETQYF. CDR3 bases: TGCAGCGTTGAAGATCTAACGAGCGGGAGTGGGGAGACCCAGTACTTC.